This T cell receptor beta chain emerged from a study of blood T cell repertoires in COVID-19 (dated by TCRdb to 2020 to 2022). Regarding the study in general: Samples from collaborators originated in the United States, Italy and Spain and spanned both the acute and convalescent phases of COVID-19. The prospective study material was composed of cDNA or gDNA derived from T cells, B-cell-depleted T cells, or PBMCs. Deeply sampled blood TCRbeta repertoires from subjects exposed to, actively infected with, or recovered from COVID-19 were included in the dataset. The repertoires were released in a freely available public database meant as a resource for research on the immune response to SARS-CoV-2. The samples were drawn from the first 160 participants of the ongoing ImmuneRACE study and from 950 to 1,500 subjects provided by 6 global collaborators. The sample metadata nearly always contained a de-identified subject ID, COVID-19 status, age in years and sex. HLA class I and class II types, where available, came from metadata supplied by the sample provider rather than from assay-based typing.

Measured from the cysteine to the phenylalanine, the CDR3 is 13 residues long. CDR3 DNA is the only sequence kept; it has 39 bases, read in frame from the first base. V lost 2 bases and J lost 1 base; the stretch between them is 5 bases long. The germline V gene (reference sequence) yields MNHEY for CDR1 and SMNVEV for CDR2. With regard to this clone: Its antigen is unknown. No base quality information exists; no much larger clone differs at one position.

The collaborating institutions used their own protocols to collect whole blood in K2EDTA tubes. For TCRbeta analysis, collaborator samples were shipped as frozen whole blood, as isolated PBMCs, or as DNA extracted from either sample type. TCRbeta CDR3 regions were amplified from genomic DNA by means of the immunoSEQ Assay, a bias-controlled multiplex PCR. On the authors' methods: Nucleated cell counts per sample were estimated from amplification of reference gene primers within the assay. To quantify the absolute abundance of each unique TCRbeta CDR3 rearrangement, sequence reads were collapsed and filtered. For each sample, productive Simpson clonality was calculated as the square root of Simpson's diversity index across productive rearrangements. Drawn from immuneACCESS, this table holds only the in-frame rearrangements with V and J called that TCRdb kept. Clones are partly lost; checked studies trace under half to an unresolved V gene and leave the rest unexplained. V and J calls plus clone size are reproduced from that table; the DNA served to infer D and trimming. Counted in this sample were over 200,000 clones; 84% of them appeared once. The top ten constitute 18% of the sample.

Results the study describes overall, beyond this receptor: How much clinical and demographic metadata was included differed by source and by participant, and the metadata was provided uncurated.

The sequence is built from TRBV27 and TRBJ1-2; too little of a D gene remains to name it. This sequence was found in a woman older than 75 with active or convalescent COVID-19. What was sequenced was peripheral blood. The CDR3 is CASSLQRNYGYTF. The nucleotides read TGTGCCAGCAGTTTACAGCGTAACTATGGCTACACCTTC.